These 28 T cell receptor beta chains originate from one sample sequenced in a study of blood T cell repertoires in COVID-19. Clones were read by immunoSEQ multiplex PCR, and TCRdb kept only the in-frame ones, dropping some. The sample consists of over 35,000 clones, just under 90% of them appearing once. The specimen was peripheral blood. The origin of the receptors is a man in his forties with COVID-19, enrolled during active disease.

This clone appeared a few times. This chain links TRBV3-1 (or the pseudogene TRBV3-2) with TRBJ1-1; D possibly corresponds to TRBD1 (6 bases). CDR1 and CDR2 from the germline V gene are LGHDT and YNNKEL (reference sequence). The ends were cut back, 1 base at V and 8 bases at J, with 17 bases in the middle. This CDR3 contains 15 residues. The CDR3 DNA follows: TGTGCCAGCAGCCAAGGAAGTCCTGACAGGACCGAAGCTTTCTTT. Translated, it gives CASSQGSPDRTEAFF.

The chain uses TRBV24-1 and TRBJ2-2; D call uncertain. The V end lost 1 base, the J end lost 6 bases, and 17 bases lay between the germline ends. The CDR3 runs 17 residues. The germline CDR1 and CDR2 sequences are KGHDR and SFDVKD. CDR3 amino acids: CATSDFIGGSRPGELFF. DNA for the CDR3: TGTGCCACCAGTGATTTCATCGGCGGCAGCCGGCCCGGGGAGCTGTTTTTT.

In its sample, this clone was seen a few times. The chain joins TRBV4-1 to TRBJ1-5; 8 bases are shared with TRBD1. Germline assignment: CDR1 MGHRA and CDR2 YSYEKL. The CDR3 loop spans 15 amino acids. The V and J ends lost 3 bases and 2 bases, in that order; junction bases with no gene match: 3. The CDR3 DNA follows: TGCGCCAGCAGCCATCCGGACAGGGGCAATCAGCCCCAGCATTTT. Its translation is CASSHPDRGNQPQHF.

This rearrangement joins TRBV27 to TRBJ2-1, with 8 bases matching TRBD1. The germline CDR1 and CDR2 sequences are MNHEY and SMNVEV (reference sequence). CDR3 length: 15 amino acids. Trimming removed 6 bases from V and 1 base from J; junction bases left unmatched: 5. The CDR3 region is CASRTTGGSYNEQFF. DNA of the CDR3: TGTGCCAGCAGGACTACAGGGGGTTCCTACAATGAGCAGTTCTTC.

This clone was seen a single time. V is TRBV6-6 and J is TRBJ1-3; the D is unclear. Germline V gene data show CDR1 as MNHNY and CDR2 as SVGAGI (reference sequence). The CDR3 totals 16 residues. The V end was cut by 6 bases, the J end by 0 bases, with 15 bases between. CDR3 amino acids: CASSLEGGFSGNTIYF. The CDR3, as DNA: TGTGCCAGCAGCCTAGAGGGAGGGTTCTCTGGAAACACCATATATTTT.

This chain uses TRBV19 with TRBJ2-7; the D is unclear. This CDR3 has 14 residues. Trimming shortened V by 2 bases and J by 3 bases, and 11 bases separated the two germline ends. From germline, CDR1 is LNHDA and CDR2 SQIVND (reference sequence). DNA of the CDR3: TGTGCCAGTAGTATAATTGGCGGAATCTACGAGCAGTACTTC. This gives the protein CASSIIGGIYEQYF.

The CDR3 spells CASSPQPGQKNTEAFF. Written as DNA, the CDR3 is TGTGCCAGCTCACCTCAACCGGGACAGAAGAACACTGAAGCTTTCTTT. The chain combines TRBV18 with TRBJ1-1; 7 bases fit TRBD1. Germline CDR1 KGHSH, CDR2 LQKENI. With 3 bases clipped from V and 1 base from J, the junction kept 8 bases outside the gene matches. The CDR3 contains 16 residues.

The V call is TRBV24-1, the J call TRBJ1-4; weak D call: TRBD1 (5 bases). The germline V and J ends were trimmed by 0 bases and 0 bases, with 10 bases remaining between them. The V gene's germline CDR1 is KGHDR and CDR2 SFDVKD. This CDR3 is 17 amino acids long. The CDR3 region is CATSDLGRATTNEKLFF. Here the CDR3 DNA reads TGTGCCACCAGTGATTTGGGCAGGGCGACAACTAATGAAAAACTGTTTTTT.

This chain links TRBV19 with TRBJ2-2, with 7 positions matching TRBD1. V was pared by 4 bases and J by 3 bases, with 5 bases of the junction left unmatched. The germline CDR1 and CDR2 sequences are LNHDA and SQIVND (reference sequence). The CDR3 is 15 residues long. The CDR3 coding sequence is TGTGCCAGTAGTAGAGGACAGGCTGACACCGGGGAGCTGTTTTTT. This translates into CASSRGQADTGELFF.

The chain has TRBV5-6 and TRBJ1-5; 7 nucleotides align to TRBD1. With 3 bases clipped from V and 3 bases from J, the junction kept 3 bases outside the gene matches. The CDR3 spans 14 residues. Germline CDR1 SGHDT, CDR2 YYEEEE. The CDR3 DNA is TGTGCCAGCAGCTCCGGGACAGTCAATCAGCCCCAGCATTTT. Its translation: CASSSGTVNQPQHF.

The chain has TRBV9 and TRBJ2-1; D might be TRBD2 (6 bases). The CDR3 covers 13 residues. V dropped 1 base and J dropped 9 bases, with 11 bases sitting between them. CDR1 and CDR2 (germline): SGDLS, YYNGEE. DNA of the CDR3: TGTGCCAGCAGCGTATCGGCCGGGAGTGAGCAGTTCTTC. It is translated as CASSVSAGSEQFF.

This clone appeared once. J is TRBJ2-2 and V is TRBV5-5; 7 nucleotides match TRBD1. CDR3 size: 14 residues. Germline values: CDR1 SGHKS, CDR2 YYEKEE (reference sequence). Trimming took 5 bases from V and 5 from J; bases not matched to a gene: 6. The CDR3 sequence is CASSYDRATGELFF. CDR3 nucleotides: TGTGCCAGCAGTTACGACAGGGCGACCGGGGAGCTGTTTTTT.

The rearrangement uses TRBV7-2 and TRBJ2-1; D perhaps matches TRBD2 (7 bases). V was clipped by 3 bases and J by 9 bases, with 12 bases between them. The CDR3 is made up of 13 amino acids. In germline, CDR1 is SGHTA, CDR2 FQGNSA. This chain's CDR3 is CASSFSRGGEQFF. Here the CDR3 DNA reads TGTGCCAGCAGCTTCTCTAGGGGGGGTGAGCAGTTCTTC.

CDR3 DNA sequence: TGTGCCAGCAGTTACCCCCTCCGGGACAGATCGTACCAAGAGACCCAGTACTTC. It codes for CASSYPLRDRSYQETQYF. V and J are TRBV6-7 and TRBJ2-5; 7 positions agree with TRBD1. TRBV6-7 carries the ORF label, with uncertain function. Germline trimming cut 2 bases from V and 0 bases from J; bases unmatched to any gene: 12. The CDR3 is made up of 18 amino acids.

This chain's CDR3 is CASSVAGGPNEQFF. The CDR3 coding sequence is TGTGCCAGCAGTGTAGCGGGAGGGCCTAATGAGCAGTTCTTC. V is TRBV2 and J is TRBJ2-1; 11 bases are shared with TRBD2. Trimming cost V 4 bases and J 7 bases; bases outside gene matches: 3. Germline loops: CDR1 SNHLY, CDR2 FYNNEI. This CDR3 is 14 amino acids long.

This clone was counted only a few times. The V and J genes are TRBV6-6 and TRBJ2-7, with D possibly TRBD2 on 6 matching bases. This CDR3 has 16 amino acids. V was clipped by 3 bases and J by 5 bases, with 20 bases between them. Germline V gene sequence: CDR1 MNHNY, CDR2 SVGAGI (reference sequence). In DNA, the CDR3 is TGTGCCAGCAGTTATTTGGGTTTAACGGGAGAGGACGAGCAGTACTTC. The encoded protein is CASSYLGLTGEDEQYF.

The chain has TRBV7-9 and TRBJ1-1, with TRBD1 identical over 9 bases. The CDR3 sequence is 14 residues long. Germline assignment: CDR1 SEHNR and CDR2 FQNEAQ (reference sequence). V shed 6 bases and J 8 bases; nucleotides not matched to a gene: 10. CDR3 sequence reads: CASSPGTGRGEAFF. The CDR3 DNA sequence: TGTGCCAGCAGTCCCGGGACAGGGAGAGGGGAAGCTTTCTTT.

J is TRBJ1-6 and V is TRBV2; TRBD1 aligns across 8 bases. Trimming took 7 bases from V and 8 from J; bases not matched to a gene: 7. The germline gives CDR1 SNHLY, CDR2 FYNNEI. The CDR3 has 14 residues. The CDR3 DNA reads TGTGCCAGCATCGGGACAGGACAATATTCACCCCTCCACTTT. Translation gives CASIGTGQYSPLHF. Full variable domain (remainder filled in from reference TRBV2 and TRBJ1-6): EPEVTQTPSHQVTQMGQEVILRCVPISNHLYFYWYRQILGQKVEFLVSFYNNEISEKSEIFDDQFSVERPDGSNFTLKIRSTKLEDSAMYFCASIGTGQYSPLHFGNGTRLTVT.

This clone was detected once. The chain recombines TRBV18 with TRBJ2-7; D ambiguous. Germline V gene lookup returns CDR1 KGHSH and CDR2 LQKENI. V was cut by 6 bases and J by 0 bases, with 6 bases left in between. This CDR3 is built from 12 residues. The chain's CDR3 is CASSPSSYEQYF. CDR3 in DNA: TGTGCCAGCTCGCCTAGCTCCTACGAGCAGTACTTC.

This chain connects TRBV3-1 (or the pseudogene TRBV3-2) to TRBJ1-6; unclear D gene. The germline V and J ends were trimmed by 0 bases and 8 bases, with 11 bases remaining between them. Germline loops: CDR1 LGHDT, CDR2 YNNKEL (reference sequence). The CDR3 length is 15 residues. CDR3 protein: CASSQDRARDSPLHF. The DNA of the CDR3 is TGTGCCAGCAGCCAAGATCGGGCGCGGGATTCACCCCTCCACTTT.

This chain uses TRBV6-5 with TRBJ2-5, with 9 bases identical to TRBD2. The length of the CDR3 is 14 residues. V was clipped by 6 bases and J by 6 bases; unmatched bases: 8. Germline V lookup: CDR1 MNHEY, CDR2 SVGAGI. This chain's CDR3 is CASRSSGTEQTQYF. The CDR3 nucleotides are TGTGCCAGCAGATCTAGCGGGACCGAACAGACCCAGTACTTC.

The chain joins TRBV18 to TRBJ2-1; TRBD2 aligns across 12 bases. Germline CDR1 KGHSH, CDR2 LQKENI. With V trimmed by 2 bases and J by 8 bases, 4 bases remained unmatched. The length of the CDR3 is 15 residues. The chain's CDR3 is CASSPIASGRDEQFF. CDR3 sequence (DNA): TGTGCCAGCTCACCAATCGCTAGCGGGAGGGATGAGCAGTTCTTC.

This chain connects TRBV5-1 to TRBJ2-3; a possible D gene is TRBD2 (6 bases). There are 14 residues in the CDR3. Germline V gives CDR1 SGHRS, CDR2 YFSETQ. Trimming removed 2 bases from V and 5 bases from J, with 12 bases in between. Here the CDR3 DNA reads TGCGCCAGCAGCTTTCGCGCCGGGGGAGATACGCAGTATTTT. Its protein is CASSFRAGGDTQYF.

This rearrangement joins TRBV7-2 to TRBJ1-4; TRBD1 is a possible D gene (6 bases). V gave up 1 base and J gave up 7 bases, with 13 bases separating them. Germline values: CDR1 SGHTA, CDR2 FQGNSA. This CDR3 is built from 15 residues. The CDR3 spells CASSLGGLNSEKLFF. Written as DNA, the CDR3 is TGTGCCAGCAGCTTAGGGGGGCTCAACAGTGAAAAACTGTTTTTT. The variable domain in full, completed from reference TRBV7-2 and TRBJ1-4, reads GAGVSQSPSNKVTEKGKDVELRCDPISGHTALYWYRQSLGQGLEFLIYFQGNSAPDKSGLPSDRFSAERTGGSVSTLTIQRTQQEDSAVYLCASSLGGLNSEKLFFGSGTQLSVL.

This clone turned up a few times. The gene calls are TRBV19 and TRBJ1-2; 8 bases match TRBD1. V shed 3 bases, J shed 4 bases, and the junction held 10 bases outside the gene matches. The germline V gene encodes CDR1 LNHDA and CDR2 SQIVND (reference sequence). CDR3 length equals 16 residues. The CDR3 sequence: CASSIPLTGTGYGYTF. The CDR3 DNA is TGTGCCAGTAGTATCCCTCTCACCGGGACAGGCTATGGCTACACCTTC.

DNA of the CDR3: TGTGCCAGCAGCTCTTGGAGGGTGGGAGACTCCTACGAGCAGTACTTC. Protein: CASSSWRVGDSYEQYF. The V call is TRBV11-2, the J call TRBJ2-7, with D tentatively TRBD2 (6 bases). Germline assignment: CDR1 SGHAT and CDR2 FQNNGV. V gave up 4 bases and J gave up 0 bases, with 16 bases separating them. This CDR3 spans 16 amino acids.

V gene TRBV10-3 combines with J gene TRBJ1-1, with TRBD1 identical over 8 bases. Germline V lookup: CDR1 ENHRY, CDR2 SYGVKD. V lost 2 bases and J lost 2; bases outside the gene matches: 13. The CDR3 covers 18 residues. This CDR3 reads CAISEVLGQGARNTEAFF. CDR3 sequence (DNA): TGTGCCATCAGTGAGGTTTTAGGGCAGGGGGCGCGTAACACTGAAGCTTTCTTT.

The chain is built from TRBV5-4 and TRBJ1-3; D possibly corresponds to TRBD1 (5 bases). V lost 4 bases and J lost 3, with 14 bases in between. This CDR3 contains 15 residues. CDR1 and CDR2 (germline): SGHNT, YYREEE (reference sequence). The CDR3 sequence: CASSGGGYGGNTIYF. DNA for the CDR3: TGTGCCAGCAGCGGGGGGGGGTACGGTGGAAACACCATATATTTT.